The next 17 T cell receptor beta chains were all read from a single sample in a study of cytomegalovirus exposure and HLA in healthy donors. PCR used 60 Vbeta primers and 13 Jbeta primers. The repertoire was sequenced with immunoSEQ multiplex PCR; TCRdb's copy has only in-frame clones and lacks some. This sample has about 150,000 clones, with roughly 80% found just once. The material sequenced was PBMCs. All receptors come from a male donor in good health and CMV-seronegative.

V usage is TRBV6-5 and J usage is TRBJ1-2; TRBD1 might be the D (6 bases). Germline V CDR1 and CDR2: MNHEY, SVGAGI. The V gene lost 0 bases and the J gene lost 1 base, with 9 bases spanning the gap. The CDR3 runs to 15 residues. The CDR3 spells CASSYSLGGNYGYTF. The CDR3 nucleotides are TGTGCCAGCAGTTACTCTTTAGGGGGTAACTATGGCTACACCTTC.

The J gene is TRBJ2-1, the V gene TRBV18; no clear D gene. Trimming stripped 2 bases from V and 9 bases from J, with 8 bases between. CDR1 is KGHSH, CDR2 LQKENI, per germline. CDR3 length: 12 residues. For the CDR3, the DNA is TGTGCCAGCTCACCATCGACGGGTGAGCAGTTCTTC. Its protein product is CASSPSTGEQFF.

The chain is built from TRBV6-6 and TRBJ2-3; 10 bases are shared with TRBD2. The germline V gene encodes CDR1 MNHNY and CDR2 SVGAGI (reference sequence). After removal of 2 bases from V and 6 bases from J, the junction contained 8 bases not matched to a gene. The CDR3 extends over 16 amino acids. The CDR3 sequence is CASSYEGLAPEDTQYF. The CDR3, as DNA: TGTGCCAGCAGTTACGAGGGACTAGCGCCAGAGGATACGCAGTATTTT.

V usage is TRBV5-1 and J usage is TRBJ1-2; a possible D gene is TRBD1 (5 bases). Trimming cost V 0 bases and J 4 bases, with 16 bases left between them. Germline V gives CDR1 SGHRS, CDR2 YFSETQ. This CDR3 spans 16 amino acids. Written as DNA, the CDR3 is TGCGCCAGCAGCTTGGGTCCCCGCAGGGCCACCTATGGCTACACCTTC. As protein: CASSLGPRRATYGYTF.

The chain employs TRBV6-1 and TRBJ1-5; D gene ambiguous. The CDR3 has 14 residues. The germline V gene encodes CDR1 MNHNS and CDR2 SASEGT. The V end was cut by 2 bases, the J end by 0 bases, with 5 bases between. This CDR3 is CASSEPSSNQPQHF. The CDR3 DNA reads TGTGCCAGCAGTGAACCTTCTAGCAATCAGCCCCAGCATTTT.

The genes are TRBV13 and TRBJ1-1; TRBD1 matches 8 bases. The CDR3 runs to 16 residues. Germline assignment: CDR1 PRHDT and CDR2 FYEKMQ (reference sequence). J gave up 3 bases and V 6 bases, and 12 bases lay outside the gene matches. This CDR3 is CASRYAPDRVDTEAFF. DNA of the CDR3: TGTGCCAGCAGATATGCTCCGGACAGGGTGGACACTGAAGCTTTCTTT.

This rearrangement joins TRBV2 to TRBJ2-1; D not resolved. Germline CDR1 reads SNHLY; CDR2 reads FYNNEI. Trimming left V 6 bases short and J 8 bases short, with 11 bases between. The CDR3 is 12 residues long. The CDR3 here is CASRLQAHEQFF. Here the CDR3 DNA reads TGTGCCAGCAGGCTTCAAGCTCATGAGCAGTTCTTC.

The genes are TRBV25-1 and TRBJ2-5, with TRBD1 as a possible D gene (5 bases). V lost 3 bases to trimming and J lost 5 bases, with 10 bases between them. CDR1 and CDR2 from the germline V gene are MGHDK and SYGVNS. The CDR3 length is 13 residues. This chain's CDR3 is CASSDPGRETQYF. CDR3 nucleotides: TGTGCCAGCAGTGACCCAGGGCGGGAGACCCAGTACTTC.

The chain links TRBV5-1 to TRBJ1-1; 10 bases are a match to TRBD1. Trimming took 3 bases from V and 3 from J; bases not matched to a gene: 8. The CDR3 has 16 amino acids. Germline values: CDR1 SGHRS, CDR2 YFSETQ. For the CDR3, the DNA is TGCGCCAGCAGCTCCGCTGCCGGGACAGGGGACACTGAAGCTTTCTTT. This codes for CASSSAAGTGDTEAFF. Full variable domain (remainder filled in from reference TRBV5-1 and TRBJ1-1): KAGVTQTPRYLIKTRGQQVTLSCSPISGHRSVSWYQQTPGQGLQFLFEYFSETQRNKGNFPGRFSGRQFSNSRSEMNVSTLELGDSALYLCASSSAAGTGDTEAFFGQGTRLTVV.

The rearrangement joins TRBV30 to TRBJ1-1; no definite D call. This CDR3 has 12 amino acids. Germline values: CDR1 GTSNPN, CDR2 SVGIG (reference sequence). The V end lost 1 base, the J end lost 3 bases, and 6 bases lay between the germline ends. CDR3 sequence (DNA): TGTGCCTGGAGTGAGAGTGACACTGAAGCTTTCTTT. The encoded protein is CAWSESDTEAFF.

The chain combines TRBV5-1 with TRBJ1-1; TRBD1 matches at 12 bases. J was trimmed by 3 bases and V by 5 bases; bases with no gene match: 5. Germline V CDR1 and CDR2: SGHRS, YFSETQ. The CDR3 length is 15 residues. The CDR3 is CASSEGQGADTEAFF. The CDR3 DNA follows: TGCGCCAGCAGTGAGGGACAGGGGGCCGACACTGAAGCTTTCTTT.

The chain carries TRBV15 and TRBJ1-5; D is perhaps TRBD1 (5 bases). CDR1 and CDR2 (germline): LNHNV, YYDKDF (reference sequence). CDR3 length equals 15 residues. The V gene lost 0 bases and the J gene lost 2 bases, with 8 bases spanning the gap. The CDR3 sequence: CATSRDWGGNQPQHF. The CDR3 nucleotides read TGTGCCACCAGCAGAGATTGGGGGGGCAATCAGCCCCAGCATTTT.

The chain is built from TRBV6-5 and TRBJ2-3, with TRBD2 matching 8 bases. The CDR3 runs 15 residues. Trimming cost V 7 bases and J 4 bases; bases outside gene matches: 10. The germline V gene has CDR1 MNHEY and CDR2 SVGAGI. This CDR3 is CASTSFGGGPDTQYF. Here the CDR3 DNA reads TGTGCCAGCACCAGTTTCGGGGGGGGCCCAGATACGCAGTATTTT.

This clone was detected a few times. CDR3 DNA sequence: TGTGCCAGCAGCTTGGGATTTCGCGGGGGTACAGATACGCAGTATTTT. Its protein is CASSLGFRGGTDTQYF. The chain has TRBV5-8 and TRBJ2-3; 7 bases are a match to TRBD2. The CDR3 consists of 16 residues. The V gene's germline CDR1 is SGHTS and CDR2 YDEGEE. The V gene end was trimmed by 0 bases and the J gene end by 3 bases; junction bases not matched to a gene: 7.

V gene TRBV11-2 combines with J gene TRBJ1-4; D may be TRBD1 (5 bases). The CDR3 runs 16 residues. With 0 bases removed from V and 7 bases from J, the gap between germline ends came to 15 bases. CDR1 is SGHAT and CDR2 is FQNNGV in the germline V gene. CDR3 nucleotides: TGTGCCAGCAGCTTAGAATCTCGGGGGAGGGGTGAAAAACTGTTTTTT. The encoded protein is CASSLESRGRGEKLFF.

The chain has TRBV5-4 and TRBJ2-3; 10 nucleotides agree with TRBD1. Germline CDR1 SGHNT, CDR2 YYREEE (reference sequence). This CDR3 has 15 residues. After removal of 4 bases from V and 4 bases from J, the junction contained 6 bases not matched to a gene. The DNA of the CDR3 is TGTGCCAGCAGCAGATCCGGGACAGGGGCAGATACGCAGTATTTT. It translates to CASSRSGTGADTQYF.

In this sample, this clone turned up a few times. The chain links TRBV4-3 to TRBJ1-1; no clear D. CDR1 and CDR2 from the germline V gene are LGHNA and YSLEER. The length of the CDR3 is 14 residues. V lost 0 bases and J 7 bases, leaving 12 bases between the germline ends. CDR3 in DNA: TGCGCCAGCAGCCAAGATCGTATAATTGTTGAAGCTTTCTTT. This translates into CASSQDRIIVEAFF.